This entry concerns a single T cell receptor beta chain. At one of its ends the junction is not consistent with the germline gene, which may arise from a read error. This CDR3 comprises 17 residues. Germline V gives CDR1 SSHAT, CDR2 FNYEAQ (reference sequence). This sample was included in a study of blood T cell repertoires in COVID-19. Profiled with immunoSEQ multiplex PCR; TCRdb holds only in-frame clones, not every one. Here the sample spans roughly 220,000 clones, around four fifths being singletons. Sequencing was carried out using peripheral blood. V gene TRBV7-7 combines with J gene TRBJ2-1; 14 positions agree with TRBD2. The TCR was taken from a woman aged 60-75 years who had recovered from COVID-19. Here the CDR3 DNA reads TGTGCTAGCAGGGGACTAGCGGGGGCCGGATCCTACAATGAGCAGTTCTTC. This gives the protein CASRGLAGAGSYNEQFF.